Sequencing of this T cell receptor (beta chain) was carried out in a study of OX40 agonist ivuxolimab in advanced cancers. Study context: Ivuxolimab, an antibody acting as an agonist of OX40 (CD134), was used to treat patients. Participants, 75% to 85% male, averaged approximately 65 years of age, ranging from about 23 to 90. Partial responses were achieved by three patients, one with hepatocellular carcinoma and two with cutaneous melanoma.

The repertoire was sequenced with immunoSEQ multiplex PCR; TCRdb's copy has only in-frame clones and lacks some. The sample records 83,000 or so clones, about 86% being singletons. CDR3 length equals 13 residues. Germline-derived CDR1 and CDR2 are SGHNT and YYREEE (reference sequence). V lost 0 bases and J 6 bases, leaving 6 bases between the germline ends. V usage is TRBV5-4 and J usage is TRBJ1-4, with a weak D call TRBD1 (6 bases). This clonotype was obtained from an adult with an advanced solid tumor such as melanoma, head and neck, liver or kidney cancer. The sequencing used CD4+ or CD8+ T cells sorted from blood, collected in a trial of the OX40 agonist ivuxolimab. The DNA for the CDR3 is TGTGCCAGCAGCTTGGCAGGGGATGAAAAACTGTTTTTT. Its translation: CASSLAGDEKLFF.